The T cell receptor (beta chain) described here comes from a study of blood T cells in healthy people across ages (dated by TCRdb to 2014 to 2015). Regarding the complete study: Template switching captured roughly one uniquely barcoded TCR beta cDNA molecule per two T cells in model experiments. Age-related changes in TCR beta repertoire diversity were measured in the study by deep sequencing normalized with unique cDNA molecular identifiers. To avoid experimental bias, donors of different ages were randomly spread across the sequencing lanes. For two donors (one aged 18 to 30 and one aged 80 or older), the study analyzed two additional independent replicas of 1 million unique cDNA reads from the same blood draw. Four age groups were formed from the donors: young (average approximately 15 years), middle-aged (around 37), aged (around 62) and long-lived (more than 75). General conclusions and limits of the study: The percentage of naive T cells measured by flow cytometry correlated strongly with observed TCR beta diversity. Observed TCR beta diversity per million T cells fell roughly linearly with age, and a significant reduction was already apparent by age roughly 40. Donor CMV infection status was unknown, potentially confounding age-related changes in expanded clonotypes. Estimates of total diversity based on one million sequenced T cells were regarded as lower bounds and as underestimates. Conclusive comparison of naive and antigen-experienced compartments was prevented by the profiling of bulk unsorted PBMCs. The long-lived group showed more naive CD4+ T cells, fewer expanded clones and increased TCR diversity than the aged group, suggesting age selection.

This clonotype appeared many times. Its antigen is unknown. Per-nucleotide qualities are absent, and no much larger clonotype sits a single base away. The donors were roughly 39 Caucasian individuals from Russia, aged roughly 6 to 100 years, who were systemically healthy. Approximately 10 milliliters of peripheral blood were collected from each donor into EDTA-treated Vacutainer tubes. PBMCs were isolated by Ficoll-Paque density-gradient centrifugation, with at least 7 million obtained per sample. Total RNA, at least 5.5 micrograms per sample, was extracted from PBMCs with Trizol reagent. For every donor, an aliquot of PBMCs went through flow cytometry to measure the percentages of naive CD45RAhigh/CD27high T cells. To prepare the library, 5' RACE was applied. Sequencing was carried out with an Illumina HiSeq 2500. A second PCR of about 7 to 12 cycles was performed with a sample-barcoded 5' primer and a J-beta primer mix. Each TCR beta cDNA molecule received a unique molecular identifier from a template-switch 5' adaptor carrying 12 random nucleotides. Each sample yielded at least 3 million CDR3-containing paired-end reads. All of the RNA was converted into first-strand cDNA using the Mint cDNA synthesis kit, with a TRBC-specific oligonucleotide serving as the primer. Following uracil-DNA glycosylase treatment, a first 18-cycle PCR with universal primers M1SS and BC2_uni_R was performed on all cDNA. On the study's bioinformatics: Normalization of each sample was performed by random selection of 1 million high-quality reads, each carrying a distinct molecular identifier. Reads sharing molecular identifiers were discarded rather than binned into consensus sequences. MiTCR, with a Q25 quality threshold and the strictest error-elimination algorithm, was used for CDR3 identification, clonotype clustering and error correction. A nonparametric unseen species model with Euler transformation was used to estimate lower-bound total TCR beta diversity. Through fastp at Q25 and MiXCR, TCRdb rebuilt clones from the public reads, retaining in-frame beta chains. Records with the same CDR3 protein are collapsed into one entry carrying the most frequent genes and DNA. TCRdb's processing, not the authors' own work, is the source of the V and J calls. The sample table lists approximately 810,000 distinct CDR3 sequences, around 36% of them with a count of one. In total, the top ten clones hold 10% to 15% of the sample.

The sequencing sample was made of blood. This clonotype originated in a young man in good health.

CDR3 loop: CASSRSSGGTDTQYF. The nucleotides read TGCGCCAGCAGCAGATCTAGCGGGGGCACAGATACGCAGTATTTT. The chain is encoded by TRBV5-1 joined to TRBJ2-3; 9 bases in the junction line up with TRBD2. Ends trimmed: V by 4 bases, J by 1 base; bases unmatched to a gene: 4. CDR1 and CDR2, looked up from the germline V gene, are SGHRS and YFSETQ. The CDR3 numbers 15 residues from cysteine through phenylalanine. Of all the DNA, just the CDR3 is kept, 45 bases in frame from base 1. With the portions outside the CDR3 filled from the reference TRBV5-1 and TRBJ2-3 genes, the complete variable region becomes KAGVTQTPRYLIKTRGQQVTLSCSPISGHRSVSWYQQTPGQGLQFLFEYFSETQRNKGNFPGRFSGRQFSNSRSEMNVSTLELGDSALYLCASSRSSGGTDTQYFGPGTRLTVL.